The 22 T cell receptor beta chains below all came from one sample that was sequenced in a study of cytotoxic CD8 clonotypes in ibrutinib-treated CLL. Libraries were prepared by immunoSEQ multiplex PCR; TCRdb keeps only in-frame clonotypes and omits some of them. The data hold 190,000 or so clones, with around 70% observed a single time. Sequencing was performed on PBMCs, taken after 24 months of ibrutinib treatment. The receptor set was obtained from a human donor with chronic lymphocytic leukemia.

The chain uses TRBV2 and TRBJ2-2; 7 positions match TRBD2. This CDR3 is built from 16 residues. V shed 3 bases and J 1 base; nucleotides not matched to a gene: 5. Germline lookup yields CDR1 SNHLY and CDR2 FYNNEI. CDR3 sequence: CASSDPTSRNTGELFF. The CDR3 DNA reads TGTGCCAGCAGTGATCCGACTAGCAGGAACACCGGGGAGCTGTTTTTT.

The rearrangement links TRBV29-1 to TRBJ1-5; TRBD1 matches at 7 bases. In germline, CDR1 is SQVTM, CDR2 ANQGSEA. This CDR3 contains 13 residues. Trimming removed 6 bases from V and 0 bases from J; junction bases left unmatched: 2. DNA of the CDR3: TGCAGCGTCGGACAGGATAGCAATCAGCCCCAGCATTTT. Residues: CSVGQDSNQPQHF. The full variable domain, completed using reference TRBV29-1 and TRBJ1-5, is SAVISQKPSRDICQRGTSLTIQCQVDSQVTMMFWYRQQPGQSLTLIATANQGSEATYESGFVIDKFPISRPNLTFSTLTVSNMSPEDSSIYLCSVGQDSNQPQHFGDGTRLSIL.

This chain links TRBV6-5 with TRBJ2-7; D perhaps matches TRBD1 (6 bases). The CDR3 is 14 amino acids. Trimming removed 2 bases at V and 3 bases at J, with 11 bases between. Germline values: CDR1 MNHEY, CDR2 SVGAGI. The CDR3 bases are TGTGCCAGCAGTTACCGACTACAGGGCTACGAGCAGTACTTC. This sequence encodes CASSYRLQGYEQYF.

This clone was seen just once. The J gene is TRBJ2-1, the V gene TRBV29-1, with unresolved D. The V end was cut by 2 bases, the J end by 8 bases, with 10 bases between. This CDR3 comprises 12 residues. Looked up from germline, CDR1 is SQVTM and CDR2 is ANQGSEA. CDR3 nucleotides: TGCAGCGTTGAACGACGGAGAGATGAGCAGTTCTTC. Translating gives CSVERRRDEQFF.

The V call is TRBV19, the J call TRBJ1-4, with no clear D. Per the germline V gene, CDR1 is LNHDA and CDR2 is SQIVND (reference sequence). There are 13 residues in the CDR3. V was shortened by 1 base and J by 8 bases, with 8 bases between the two germline ends. The CDR3 DNA follows: TGTGCCAGTAGTATAGGCCGAGGGGAAAAACTGTTTTTT. Its translation is CASSIGRGEKLFF.

The chain couples TRBV7-2 to TRBJ2-1; D might be TRBD1 or TRBD2, each matching 5 bases. The germline V gene encodes CDR1 SGHTA and CDR2 FQGNSA. Trimming removed 1 base from V and 0 bases from J, with 7 bases in between. This CDR3 comprises 15 residues. The CDR3 DNA is TGTGCCAGCAGCTTAGGGGGGAACTCCTACAATGAGCAGTTCTTC. Amino acid sequence: CASSLGGNSYNEQFF.

The table lists this clone with a few counts. This sequence joins TRBV7-2 and TRBJ2-7; 9 bases line up with TRBD1. The V gene end was trimmed by 4 bases and the J gene end by 2 bases; junction bases not matched to a gene: 6. CDR3 length: 15 amino acids. The germline gives CDR1 SGHTA, CDR2 FQGNSA. CDR3 sequence: CASSSYRGPAYEQYF. Here the CDR3 DNA reads TGTGCCAGCAGCTCCTACAGGGGGCCGGCCTACGAGCAGTACTTC. Using reference TRBV7-2 and TRBJ2-7 for the parts outside the CDR3, the full variable domain is GAGVSQSPSNKVTEKGKDVELRCDPISGHTALYWYRQSLGQGLEFLIYFQGNSAPDKSGLPSDRFSAERTGGSVSTLTIQRTQQEDSAVYLCASSSYRGPAYEQYFGPGTRLTVT.

The count of this clone is one. V gene TRBV5-1 combines with J gene TRBJ2-7, with unresolved D. Trimming shortened V by 0 bases and J by 0 bases, and 10 bases separated the two germline ends. Germline loops: CDR1 SGHRS, CDR2 YFSETQ. The CDR3 is made up of 15 amino acids. The CDR3 spells CASSLAYGGSYEQYF. The CDR3 nucleotides are TGCGCCAGCAGCTTGGCTTATGGCGGCTCCTACGAGCAGTACTTC.

The chain joins TRBV6-1 to TRBJ1-2; D is unclear. The CDR3 is 12 amino acids. Trimming took 11 bases from V and 3 from J, leaving 13 bases between them. The germline gives CDR1 MNHNS, CDR2 SASEGT. The CDR3 DNA sequence: TGTGCCTCCAGAGGCTCATACTATGGCTACACCTTC. Translated, it gives CASRGSYYGYTF.

This clone has only a few counts. J is TRBJ2-7 and V is TRBV18; the match to TRBD1 covers 9 bases. The germline gives CDR1 KGHSH, CDR2 LQKENI. This CDR3 region has 15 residues. V was pared by 6 bases and J by 1 base, with 7 bases of the junction left unmatched. DNA of the CDR3: TGTGCCAGCTCGCAGTCCGGGACAGGGTCCTACGAGCAGTACTTC. Protein product: CASSQSGTGSYEQYF.

The chain couples TRBV19 to TRBJ1-5; the match to TRBD1 covers 10 bases. Germline CDR1 reads LNHDA; CDR2 reads SQIVND (reference sequence). The CDR3 is made up of 15 amino acids. Trimming removed 2 bases from V and 5 bases from J; junction bases left unmatched: 3. CDR3 coding DNA: TGTGCCAGTAGTATAAGACAGGGGGCTGATCAGCCCCAGCATTTT. It codes for CASSIRQGADQPQHF.

V is TRBV9 and J is TRBJ1-5; D unclear. Trimming shortened V by 0 bases and J by 5 bases, and 9 bases separated the two germline ends. Germline CDR1 reads SGDLS; CDR2 reads YYNGEE. This CDR3 has 14 residues. The CDR3 nucleotides are TGTGCCAGCAGCGTAGTAGGGATATATCAGCCCCAGCATTTT. Protein sequence: CASSVVGIYQPQHF.

V gene TRBV18 combines with J gene TRBJ2-7; D is unresolved. Germline CDR1 and CDR2: KGHSH and LQKENI. Trimming stripped 3 bases from V and 3 bases from J, with 12 bases between. The CDR3 has 14 residues. The CDR3 sequence: CASSPNKAGYEQYF. In DNA form, the CDR3 reads TGTGCCAGCTCACCTAATAAAGCCGGCTACGAGCAGTACTTC.

The CDR3 loop reads CASSLGLDNQPQHF. The CDR3 DNA follows: TGTGCCAGCTCGCTTGGACTTGACAATCAGCCCCAGCATTTT. The chain couples TRBV18 to TRBJ1-5; D unresolved. This CDR3 contains 14 residues. With 6 bases removed from V and 3 bases from J, the gap between germline ends came to 12 bases. Germline CDR1 and CDR2: KGHSH and LQKENI.

The J gene is TRBJ2-7, the V gene TRBV27; a weak D match, TRBD2 (6 bases). The CDR3 sequence is 14 residues long. The V gene lost 7 bases and the J gene lost 4 bases, with 17 bases spanning the gap. The germline V gene has CDR1 MNHEY and CDR2 SMNVEV (reference sequence). The CDR3: CASTSSPREYEQYF. The CDR3 DNA is TGTGCCAGCACCAGTTCCCCCCGGGAGTACGAGCAGTACTTC.

The chain is built from TRBV6-6 and TRBJ1-5; no clear D gene. The CDR3 sequence is 15 residues long. V lost 2 bases, J lost 0 bases, and 8 bases lay in between. Germline V gives CDR1 MNHNY, CDR2 SVGAGI (reference sequence). The CDR3, as DNA: TGTGCCAGCAGTTACGAGGGATTTAGCAATCAGCCCCAGCATTTT. Translation: CASSYEGFSNQPQHF.

J is TRBJ1-5 and V is TRBV5-1, with 10 bases fitting TRBD1. V was clipped by 3 bases and J by 7 bases; unmatched bases: 1. Germline values: CDR1 SGHRS, CDR2 YFSETQ. This CDR3 has 13 residues. This chain's CDR3 is CASSWDRGQPQHF. The CDR3 region has the DNA TGCGCCAGCAGCTGGGACAGGGGCCAGCCCCAGCATTTT.

The chain links TRBV2 to TRBJ1-5, with unresolved D. The CDR3 consists of 12 residues. Looked up from germline, CDR1 is SNHLY and CDR2 is FYNNEI. Deletions cut 6 bases from V and 4 bases from J, with 7 bases between. The CDR3 loop is CASRLLNQPQHF. In DNA, the CDR3 is TGTGCCAGCAGGCTACTTAATCAGCCCCAGCATTTT. The entire variable domain, with the rest obtained from reference TRBV2 and TRBJ1-5, is as follows: EPEVTQTPSHQVTQMGQEVILRCVPISNHLYFYWYRQILGQKVEFLVSFYNNEISEKSEIFDDQFSVERPDGSNFTLKIRSTKLEDSAMYFCASRLLNQPQHFGDGTRLSIL.

This clone was counted only a few times. V is TRBV6-5 and J is TRBJ2-1; perhaps TRBD2 as D (5 bases). The CDR3 contains 13 residues. The germline V and J ends were trimmed by 5 bases and 3 bases, with 8 bases remaining between them. Per the germline V gene, CDR1 is MNHEY and CDR2 is SVGAGI. In DNA, the CDR3 is TGTGCCAGCAGTCCTAGCAGCTACAATGAGCAGTTCTTC. As protein: CASSPSSYNEQFF.

The chain combines TRBV21-1 with TRBJ1-2; the D call TRBD1 from the table was never checked on the DNA. TRBV21-1 corresponds to a pseudogene. The length of the CDR3 is 15 residues. CDR3 sequence (DNA): TGTGCCAGCAGCTCCCGGGACAGGGGCCCGGTTGGCTACACCTTC. Translation gives CASSSRDRGPVGYTF.

This clone came up once. The chain links TRBV11-2 to TRBJ2-3; TRBD2 agrees at 13 bases. Trimming removed 5 bases from V and 2 bases from J; junction bases left unmatched: 4. The CDR3 has 16 amino acids. Germline V gives CDR1 SGHAT, CDR2 FQNNGV. The CDR3 DNA is TGTGCCAGCAGCCTGGGACTAGCGGGGACCACAGATACGCAGTATTTT. Its translation is CASSLGLAGTTDTQYF.

The sample holds many counts of this clone. The genes are TRBV11-3 and TRBJ2-2; D is undetermined. The CDR3 length is 14 residues. Germline CDR1 and CDR2: SGHNT and YENEEA. V lost 1 base and J 1 base, leaving 4 bases between the germline ends. CDR3 protein: CASSLAQNTGELFF. The CDR3 coding sequence is TGTGCCAGCAGCTTAGCCCAGAACACCGGGGAGCTGTTTTTT.